The next 11 T cell receptor beta chains were all read from a single sample in a study of cytomegalovirus exposure and HLA in healthy donors. The PCR was carried out with 60 Vbeta primers and 13 Jbeta primers. Some clones are missing from TCRdb's copy, which holds only in-frame ones; the method was immunoSEQ multiplex PCR. In the table there are about 98,000 clones, about 80% of which are singletons. The material sequenced was PBMCs. Every receptor here comes from a man between 18 and 29 years old in good health and CMV-seropositive.

The chain uses TRBV30 and TRBJ1-2, with TRBD1 identical over 9 bases. Per the germline V gene, CDR1 is GTSNPN and CDR2 is SVGIG (reference sequence). Trimming cost V 2 bases and J 3 bases; bases outside gene matches: 7. This CDR3 is 15 amino acids long. CDR3 DNA sequence: TGTGCCTGGAGTTTTACGGACAGGGGATACTATGGCTACACCTTC. As protein: CAWSFTDRGYYGYTF.

This clone was counted a single time. V is TRBV28 and J is TRBJ1-2; a possible D gene is TRBD1 (6 bases). Trimming took off 6 bases at V and 4 bases at J, with 15 bases between the two ends. CDR1 MDHEN and CDR2 SYDVKM come from the germline V gene. The CDR3 covers 14 residues. Here the CDR3 DNA reads TGTGCCAGCAGATGGACAGCTGAACTCTATGGCTACACCTTC. This translates into CASRWTAELYGYTF.

This clone was seen once. One junction end does not reproduce the germline sequence, and a read error may be involved. V and J are TRBV27 and TRBJ1-3, with a tentative D call TRBD1 (5 bases). This CDR3 has 12 amino acids. Germline V CDR1 and CDR2: MNHEY, SMNVEV (reference sequence). The CDR3 sequence: CASSGGGNTIYF. In DNA form, the CDR3 reads TGTGCCAGCAGCGGGGGAGGAAATACCATATATTTT.

The chain combines TRBV4-1 with TRBJ2-3; 12 bases are a match to TRBD2. Germline values: CDR1 MGHRA, CDR2 YSYEKL. The junction had 11 bases not matched to a gene; V was cut back by 2 bases and J by 2 bases. The CDR3 spans 19 residues. The CDR3 coding sequence is TGCGCCAGCAGCCAACTCCGCCCGACTAGCGGGGGTTTCACAGATACGCAGTATTTT. This sequence encodes CASSQLRPTSGGFTDTQYF.

This sequence joins TRBV6-1 and TRBJ2-7; D is uncertain. Germline values: CDR1 MNHNS, CDR2 SASEGT. Between the trimmed V and J ends, which lost 3 bases and 5 bases, there was a span of 11 bases. The CDR3 consists of 13 residues. The DNA of the CDR3 is TGTGCCAGCAGTGATAATTTTAGTAACGAGCAGTACTTC. This sequence encodes CASSDNFSNEQYF.

This chain connects TRBV9 to TRBJ1-1; 7 nucleotides line up with TRBD1. Trimming at V came to 0 bases and at J to 0 bases, leaving 5 bases not matched to a gene. Germline assignment: CDR1 SGDLS and CDR2 YYNGEE. This CDR3 region has 16 residues. The CDR3 bases are TGTGCCAGCAGCGTAGACAGGGGACCCATGAACACTGAAGCTTTCTTT. Its translation: CASSVDRGPMNTEAFF.

This chain uses TRBV6-5 with TRBJ2-7, with D uncertain. From germline, CDR1 is MNHEY and CDR2 SVGAGI. V gave up 2 bases and J gave up 0 bases, with 8 bases separating them. The CDR3 sequence is 14 residues long. CDR3 amino acids: CASSYTGSSYEQYF. The CDR3 DNA follows: TGTGCCAGCAGTTACACCGGGTCCTCCTACGAGCAGTACTTC.

This chain links TRBV2 with TRBJ1-2; D is unclear. CDR1 and CDR2 (germline): SNHLY, FYNNEI. Between the trimmed V and J ends, which lost 10 bases and 9 bases, there was a span of 18 bases. The CDR3 contains 12 residues. The CDR3 loop reads CATYGPGVSYTF. The CDR3 DNA reads TGTGCCACTTATGGGCCAGGTGTAAGCTACACCTTC.

The rearrangement uses TRBV7-3 and TRBJ2-1, with 12 bases lining up with TRBD2. The CDR3 spans 15 residues. The V segment lost 4 bases and the J segment 8 bases; nucleotides outside the gene matches: 6. Germline CDR1 SGHTA, CDR2 FQGTGA. The CDR3 coding sequence is TGTGCCAGCAGCTCTCAGACTAGCGGGGGACATGAGCAGTTCTTC. It encodes CASSSQTSGGHEQFF.

The chain has TRBV2 and TRBJ1-6; TRBD1 might be the D (6 bases). Between the trimmed V and J ends, which lost 6 bases and 5 bases, there was a span of 11 bases. The CDR3 extends over 14 amino acids. Germline V gene lookup returns CDR1 SNHLY and CDR2 FYNNEI. The CDR3 DNA follows: TGTGCCAGCAGACTGGGACACAATAATTCACCCCTCCACTTT. Residues: CASRLGHNNSPLHF.

V usage is TRBV5-1 and J usage is TRBJ2-5, with 10 nucleotides matching TRBD2. CDR3 length equals 16 residues. V gave up 4 bases and J gave up 2 bases; unmatched junction bases: 8. Germline-derived CDR1 and CDR2 are SGHRS and YFSETQ. The CDR3 reads CASSQRTSGPQETQYF. CDR3 nucleotides: TGCGCCAGCAGCCAAAGGACTAGCGGTCCACAAGAGACCCAGTACTTC.